These 11 T cell receptor beta chains were all obtained from the same sample, sequenced in a study of shared clonotypes between healthy human individuals. The data were produced by immunoSEQ multiplex PCR, yet TCRdb's version contains in-frame clones alone and is incomplete. Among approximately 2.5 million clones listed, roughly 93% were seen once. The sequenced sample was naive CD4+ T cells from PBMCs. Subset described: CD45RA+ positively selected. The receptors originated from a man aged 18-30 years in good health. Some clones in this sample may be carry-over from other donors' samples.

The chain couples TRBV6-6 to TRBJ2-1; the D gene is possibly TRBD2 (6 bases). Per the germline V gene, CDR1 is MNHNY and CDR2 is SVGAGI (reference sequence). The V end was cut by 1 base, the J end by 9 bases, with 7 bases between. The CDR3 loop spans 12 amino acids. CDR3 sequence (DNA): TGTGCCAGCAGTTACTTGGGAGGTGAGCAGTTCTTC. This encodes CASSYLGGEQFF.

The V and J genes are TRBV28 and TRBJ2-7; D is perhaps TRBD2 (5 bases). This CDR3 contains 13 residues. Germline V CDR1 and CDR2: MDHEN, SYDVKM. The V and J ends lost 3 bases and 6 bases respectively, with 12 bases between them. As DNA, the CDR3 is TGTGCCAGCAGTTTCTGGCCGGGATCCGAGCAGTACTTC. It is translated as CASSFWPGSEQYF.

The J gene is TRBJ2-2, the V gene TRBV6-1; 8 positions agree with TRBD1. CDR3 size: 15 residues. V gave up 5 bases and J gave up 5 bases; unmatched junction bases: 7. Germline CDR1 MNHNS, CDR2 SASEGT. In DNA, the CDR3 is TGTGCCAGCAGTCCCCCAGGGGGCTCGACCGGGGAGCTGTTTTTT. It yields the protein CASSPPGGSTGELFF.

The chain joins TRBV9 to TRBJ2-2, with 7 bases lining up with TRBD2. V shed 0 bases, J shed 3 bases, and the junction held 5 bases outside the gene matches. CDR3 length: 16 amino acids. In germline, CDR1 is SGDLS, CDR2 YYNGEE. DNA for the CDR3: TGTGCCAGCAGCGTAGTGGGGGGACTATACACCGGGGAGCTGTTTTTT. This gives the protein CASSVVGGLYTGELFF.

V is TRBV28 and J is TRBJ2-5, with 12 nucleotides matching TRBD1. Germline V CDR1 and CDR2: MDHEN, SYDVKM. The CDR3 contains 15 residues. Germline trimming cut 6 bases from V and 2 bases from J; bases unmatched to any gene: 4. The CDR3 here is CASRLGQGAQETQYF. The CDR3 DNA sequence: TGTGCCAGCAGGCTGGGACAGGGGGCTCAAGAGACCCAGTACTTC.

CDR3 protein: CASSLSPGATEAFF. Here the CDR3 DNA reads TGTGCCAGCAGTTTATCTCCGGGCGCCACTGAAGCTTTCTTT. The rearrangement links TRBV28 to TRBJ1-1, with no clear D. CDR3 size: 14 residues. With 1 base removed from V and 4 bases from J, the gap between germline ends came to 10 bases. The germline V gene has CDR1 MDHEN and CDR2 SYDVKM.

V usage is TRBV28 and J usage is TRBJ2-1; 7 nucleotides match TRBD1. The ends lost 6 bases at V and 7 bases at J; junction bases unmatched: 9. CDR1 is MDHEN and CDR2 is SYDVKM in the germline V gene. The CDR3 loop spans 14 amino acids. CDR3 sequence (DNA): TGTGCCAGCAGAGACAGGGTTATTCGAAATGAGCAGTTCTTC. Its protein is CASRDRVIRNEQFF.

The chain links TRBV6-1 to TRBJ2-2, with 10 bases lining up with TRBD1. Germline V gene lookup returns CDR1 MNHNS and CDR2 SASEGT. The length of the CDR3 is 17 residues. V shed 3 bases, J shed 3 bases, and the junction held 7 bases outside the gene matches. The CDR3 loop is CASSDQWDRGYTGELFF. CDR3 nucleotide sequence: TGTGCCAGCAGTGACCAATGGGACAGGGGATACACCGGGGAGCTGTTTTTT.

This chain uses TRBV11-1 with TRBJ2-3; D is unclear. CDR1 is SGHAT, CDR2 FQDESV, per germline (reference sequence). With 3 bases removed from V and 1 base from J, the gap between germline ends came to 8 bases. The CDR3 has 14 amino acids. Here the CDR3 DNA reads TGTGCCAGCAGCTTTAGTGGGGGCACAGATACGCAGTATTTT. It encodes CASSFSGGTDTQYF.

This chain joins TRBV18 and TRBJ1-3; no clear D gene. Germline V gene data show CDR1 as KGHSH and CDR2 as LQKENI. V was cut by 3 bases and J by 0 bases, with 12 bases left in between. There are 16 residues in the CDR3. The CDR3 protein is CASSPDRMSSGNTIYF. The CDR3, as DNA: TGTGCCAGCTCACCTGATCGGATGAGCTCTGGAAACACCATATATTTT.

The gene calls are TRBV4-1 and TRBJ2-1; 7 positions agree with TRBD2. The V segment lost 1 base and the J segment 7 bases; nucleotides outside the gene matches: 16. Looked up from germline, CDR1 is MGHRA and CDR2 is YSYEKL. The CDR3 runs to 18 residues. This CDR3 reads CASSQAPIPGLPKNEQFF. CDR3 sequence (DNA): TGCGCCAGCAGCCAAGCACCAATACCGGGACTACCTAAAAATGAGCAGTTCTTC.